Below are 27 T cell receptor beta chains sequenced from a single sample in a study of cytomegalovirus exposure and HLA in healthy donors. The PCR employed 60 Vbeta primers together with 13 Jbeta primers. Here immunoSEQ multiplex PCR was the method, and the copy in TCRdb shows in-frame clones only, minus some. The top ten clones hold about 2% of a sample with 250,000 to 300,000 clones, around four fifths of them seen once. Material for sequencing was PBMCs. The receptors originated from a woman aged 40 to 55 in good health and CMV-seropositive.

This sequence joins TRBV7-6 and TRBJ1-3; D remains unclear. CDR1 is SGHVS and CDR2 is FNYEAQ in the germline V gene. Trimming left V 1 base short and J 7 bases short, with 5 bases between. This CDR3 is built from 12 residues. Here the CDR3 DNA reads TGTGCCAGCAGCTTAGATGGCAACACCATATATTTT. Translating it yields CASSLDGNTIYF.

V is TRBV11-3 and J is TRBJ2-1, with D tentatively TRBD2 (5 bases). Trimming pared 1 base from V and 8 bases from J, leaving 12 bases between. The CDR3 spans 14 residues. Germline V gene data show CDR1 as SGHNT and CDR2 as YENEEA. This CDR3 is CASSLGASNDEQFF. The CDR3 DNA reads as TGTGCCAGCAGCTTAGGGGCTAGCAACGATGAGCAGTTCTTC.

This rearrangement joins TRBV6-1 to TRBJ1-5; 9 bases map to TRBD1. V dropped 0 bases and J dropped 2; count of bases not matched to a gene: 5. There are 17 residues in the CDR3. Per germline, CDR1 MNHNS and CDR2 SASEGT. The CDR3: CASSEAGGQGGNQPQHF. The CDR3 coding sequence is TGTGCCAGCAGTGAAGCGGGGGGACAGGGTGGCAATCAGCCCCAGCATTTT.

This clone occurred once. This chain links TRBV18 with TRBJ1-1; D is perhaps TRBD1 (6 bases). The germline CDR1 and CDR2 sequences are KGHSH and LQKENI. With 2 bases removed from V and 1 base from J, the gap between germline ends came to 11 bases. The CDR3 is 15 residues long. The CDR3 DNA follows: TGTGCCAGCTCACCAGCCGTAGGGGGGAACACTGAAGCTTTCTTT. The encoded protein is CASSPAVGGNTEAFF.

As DNA, the CDR3 is TGTGCCAGCAGCTTAGGACTAGCGGGAGGGCCTGGCACAGATACGCAGTATTTT. Translation: CASSLGLAGGPGTDTQYF. The gene calls are TRBV7-6 and TRBJ2-3, with TRBD2 matching over 14 bases. The CDR3 is 18 residues long. CDR1 and CDR2 (germline): SGHVS, FNYEAQ. V lost 1 base and J lost 1; bases outside the gene matches: 4.

The chain couples TRBV18 to TRBJ2-7, with 9 nucleotides matching TRBD1. The CDR3 is made up of 15 amino acids. The germline CDR1 and CDR2 sequences are KGHSH and LQKENI. Trimming at V came to 3 bases and at J to 6 bases, leaving 9 bases not matched to a gene. Written as DNA, the CDR3 is TGTGCCAGCTCACCTCCGGGACAGGGTTTGGGCGAGCAGTACTTC. Amino acid sequence: CASSPPGQGLGEQYF. The entire variable domain, with the rest obtained from reference TRBV18 and TRBJ2-7, is as follows: NAGVMQNPRHLVRRRGQEARLRCSPMKGHSHVYWYRQLPEEGLKFMVYLQKENIIDESGMPKERFSAEFPKEGPSILRIQQVVRGDSAAYFCASSPPGQGLGEQYFGPGTRLTVT.

The chain couples TRBV18 to TRBJ2-1; D possibly corresponds to TRBD2 (5 bases). Germline CDR1 is KGHSH and CDR2 is LQKENI. V dropped 5 bases and J dropped 4 bases, with 6 bases sitting between them. This CDR3 is built from 12 residues. In nucleotides, the CDR3 is TGTGCCAGCTCAACGGGGTACAATGAGCAGTTCTTC. As protein: CASSTGYNEQFF. The entire variable domain, with the rest obtained from reference TRBV18 and TRBJ2-1, is as follows: NAGVMQNPRHLVRRRGQEARLRCSPMKGHSHVYWYRQLPEEGLKFMVYLQKENIIDESGMPKERFSAEFPKEGPSILRIQQVVRGDSAAYFCASSTGYNEQFFGPGTRLTVL.

The CDR3 sequence is CATKFSGANVLTF. DNA of the CDR3: TGTGCCACCAAATTCTCTGGGGCCAACGTCCTGACTTTC. This chain joins TRBV6-1 and TRBJ2-6; D not certain. Trimming removed 10 bases from V and 0 bases from J, with 7 bases in between. The CDR3 contains 13 residues. Germline CDR1 and CDR2: MNHNS and SASEGT.

CDR3 nucleotides: TGTGCCAGCAGCGTGTGGACAGGGTCCAATGAGCAGTTCTTC. This sequence encodes CASSVWTGSNEQFF. The chain combines TRBV9 with TRBJ2-1; 8 positions agree with TRBD1. Germline V gene sequence: CDR1 SGDLS, CDR2 YYNGEE. The CDR3 contains 14 residues. The ends lost 2 bases at V and 6 bases at J; junction bases unmatched: 4.

The chain has TRBV4-3 and TRBJ1-2; 7 bases are shared with TRBD1. Germline V gene data show CDR1 as LGHNA and CDR2 as YSLEER. The CDR3 contains 17 residues. V was clipped by 5 bases and J by 2 bases; unmatched bases: 14. The CDR3 loop reads CASSERGRQGRNYGYTF. The CDR3 DNA reads as TGCGCCAGCAGCGAGAGGGGGCGGCAGGGTCGAAACTATGGCTACACCTTC.

The chain employs TRBV28 and TRBJ1-4; D ambiguous. Germline assignment: CDR1 MDHEN and CDR2 SYDVKM. The CDR3 totals 11 residues. V lost 6 bases, J lost 4 bases, and 3 bases lay in between. CDR3 in DNA: TGTGCCAGCAGCTATAATGAAAAACTGTTTTTT. It translates to CASSYNEKLFF.

The chain has TRBV7-8 and TRBJ1-4, with a possible D match to TRBD1 (6 bases). Germline lookup yields CDR1 SGHVS and CDR2 FQNEAQ. The CDR3 sequence is 15 residues long. Trimming cost V 5 bases and J 8 bases, with 18 bases left between them. Here the CDR3 DNA reads TGTGCCAGCAGCGAGAAGGGCAGGGGTAACGAAAAACTGTTTTTT. Its translation is CASSEKGRGNEKLFF.

The chain recombines TRBV11-3 with TRBJ2-7; TRBD1 is a possible D gene (6 bases). The V end was cut by 4 bases, the J end by 9 bases, with 16 bases between. CDR1 is SGHNT, CDR2 YENEEA, per germline. The CDR3 covers 13 residues. In DNA, the CDR3 is TGTGCCAGCAGCTACCAGGACAGTTCGTCGCAGTACTTC. Protein: CASSYQDSSSQYF. Together with reference TRBV11-3 and TRBJ2-7, the CDR3 gives the full variable domain: EAGVVQSPRYKIIEKKQPVAFWCNPISGHNTLYWYLQNLGQGPELLIRYENEEAVDDSQLPKDRFSAERLKGVDSTLKIQPAELGDSAVYLCASSYQDSSSQYFGPGTRLTVT.

This chain joins TRBV28 and TRBJ2-7, with D hard to call. From germline, CDR1 is MDHEN and CDR2 SYDVKM. The V end was cut by 3 bases, the J end by 5 bases, with 5 bases between. This CDR3 region has 11 residues. CDR3 loop: CASSFADEQYF. The CDR3 coding sequence is TGTGCCAGCAGTTTTGCGGACGAGCAGTACTTC.

This clone appeared a few times. V and J are TRBV5-6 and TRBJ2-2; the D is unclear. Germline CDR1 reads SGHDT; CDR2 reads YYEEEE. The V end was cut by 3 bases, the J end by 6 bases, with 12 bases between. The CDR3 is 14 amino acids. CDR3 region: CASSYDFGSGELFF. CDR3 bases: TGTGCCAGCAGCTATGACTTCGGCTCCGGGGAGCTGTTTTTT.

The chain carries TRBV5-1 and TRBJ2-1; 12 bases map to TRBD2. This CDR3 contains 21 residues. Trimming removed 0 bases from V and 1 base from J; junction bases left unmatched: 14. Germline V gene sequence: CDR1 SGHRS, CDR2 YFSETQ. This chain's CDR3 is CASSLEGLAGRRGGSYNEQFF. The CDR3 DNA sequence: TGCGCCAGCAGCTTGGAGGGACTAGCGGGCCGACGAGGGGGGTCCTACAATGAGCAGTTCTTC.

The rearrangement joins TRBV19 to TRBJ1-2, with TRBD1 as a possible D gene (5 bases). Germline CDR1 and CDR2: LNHDA and SQIVND (reference sequence). This CDR3 contains 15 residues. Deletions cut 1 base from V and 4 bases from J, with 13 bases between. The CDR3 DNA follows: TGTGCCAGTAGTATAGTTCCAGGGCAGGTCTATGGCTACACCTTC. Translating it yields CASSIVPGQVYGYTF.

The chain links TRBV27 to TRBJ2-5; 12 nucleotides align to TRBD2. The CDR3 runs 17 residues. V lost 6 bases to trimming and J lost 5 bases; unmatched junction nucleotides: 13. Germline CDR1 reads MNHEY; CDR2 reads SMNVEV (reference sequence). The CDR3 DNA reads TGTGCCAGCAGCAAGACCGGGACTAGCGGGCCACGGGAGACCCAGTACTTC. It yields the protein CASSKTGTSGPRETQYF.

This chain links TRBV4-3 with TRBJ2-2, with TRBD1 matching 7 bases. The CDR3 spans 14 residues. Germline CDR1 and CDR2: LGHNA and YSLEER. V dropped 2 bases and J dropped 5; count of bases not matched to a gene: 2. The CDR3 reads CASSQQGVTGELFF. The CDR3 nucleotides are TGCGCCAGCAGCCAACAGGGGGTGACCGGGGAGCTGTTTTTT.

The chain couples TRBV20-1 to TRBJ1-2; D not certain. This CDR3 spans 11 amino acids. Deletions cut 4 bases from V and 8 bases from J, with 11 bases between. Germline V lookup: CDR1 DFQATT, CDR2 SNEGSKA (reference sequence). The CDR3 DNA reads TGCAGTGCTAAAGGACTCATGGGCTACACCTTC. This translates into CSAKGLMGYTF.

The J gene is TRBJ1-2, the V gene TRBV21-1; the table calls TRBD1, which could not be checked here. TRBV21-1 is classified as a pseudogene. The CDR3 spans 17 residues. DNA for the CDR3: TGTGCCAGCAGCAAACAGTATCGGGACACCGACCTCTATGGCTACACCTTC. Translated: CASSKQYRDTDLYGYTF.

This clone was detected only once. J is TRBJ2-4 and V is TRBV27; weak D call: TRBD1 (5 bases). The germline V gene encodes CDR1 MNHEY and CDR2 SMNVEV (reference sequence). The ends were cut back, 4 bases at V and 6 bases at J, with 16 bases in the middle. This CDR3 spans 15 amino acids. CDR3 in amino acids: CASSSPLKGPNIQYF. The DNA of the CDR3 is TGTGCCAGCAGTTCACCTCTGAAGGGGCCAAACATTCAGTACTTC.

In nucleotides, the CDR3 is TGTGCCAGCAGCCACCAGGCTGGCGACACTGAAGCTTTCTTT. Its protein product is CASSHQAGDTEAFF. The chain combines TRBV7-3 with TRBJ1-1, with unresolved D. CDR1 is SGHTA and CDR2 is FQGTGA in the germline V gene. CDR3 length equals 14 residues. Trimming took off 5 bases at V and 3 bases at J, with 13 bases between the two ends.

In this sample, this clone turned up once. V gene TRBV28 combines with J gene TRBJ1-2, with D uncertain. Germline-derived CDR1 and CDR2 are MDHEN and SYDVKM. The CDR3 covers 12 residues. Trimming shortened V by 3 bases and J by 6 bases, and 8 bases separated the two germline ends. This chain's CDR3 is CASSFNGDGYTF. The CDR3, as DNA: TGTGCCAGCAGTTTTAACGGGGATGGCTACACCTTC.

The J gene is TRBJ1-1, the V gene TRBV4-1, with TRBD1 as a possible D gene (6 bases). The CDR3 covers 14 residues. Between the trimmed V and J ends, which lost 5 bases and 1 base, there was a span of 11 bases. Per germline, CDR1 MGHRA and CDR2 YSYEKL. CDR3 coding DNA: TGCGCCAGCAGCGAACTACAGGGGAACACTGAAGCTTTCTTT. Amino acid sequence: CASSELQGNTEAFF.

A few counts support this clone. CDR3 DNA: TGTGCCAGTAACTTGGACTGGGGAGAGACCCAGTACTTC. Its protein product is CASNLDWGETQYF. V usage is TRBV19 and J usage is TRBJ2-5; D possibly corresponds to TRBD2 (5 bases). Germline V gene lookup returns CDR1 LNHDA and CDR2 SQIVND (reference sequence). V lost 7 bases and J lost 4, with 13 bases in between. This CDR3 is 13 amino acids long.

This clone showed up just once. V is TRBV19 and J is TRBJ1-3; D is possibly TRBD1 (6 bases). The CDR3 has 13 residues. Per the germline V gene, CDR1 is LNHDA and CDR2 is SQIVND (reference sequence). V was clipped by 11 bases and J by 2 bases, with 13 bases between them. The CDR3 DNA reads TGTGCCGGCGGCGGGGGCCCTGGAAACACCATATATTTT. It yields the protein CAGGGGPGNTIYF.